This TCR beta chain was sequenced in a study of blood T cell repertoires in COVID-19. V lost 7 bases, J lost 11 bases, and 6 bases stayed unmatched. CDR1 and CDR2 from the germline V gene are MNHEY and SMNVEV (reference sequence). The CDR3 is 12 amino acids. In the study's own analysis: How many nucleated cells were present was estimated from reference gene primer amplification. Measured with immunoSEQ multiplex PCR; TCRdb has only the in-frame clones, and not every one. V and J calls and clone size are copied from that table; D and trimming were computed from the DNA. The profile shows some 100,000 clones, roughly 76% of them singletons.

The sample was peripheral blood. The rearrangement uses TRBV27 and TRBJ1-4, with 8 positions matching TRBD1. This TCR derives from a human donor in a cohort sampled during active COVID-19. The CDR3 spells CASTGQGAKLFF. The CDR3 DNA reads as TGTGCCAGCACTGGGCAGGGGGCGAAACTGTTTTTT.